The rows below give T cell receptor beta chains drawn from one sample of a study of shared clonotypes between healthy human individuals. Profiled with immunoSEQ multiplex PCR; TCRdb holds only in-frame clones, not every one. The table has roughly 590,000 clones, 95% to 96% seen once; the top ten hold about 0.11%. Sequencing was carried out using naive CD8+ T cells sorted from blood. These receptors all stem from a woman aged 25-40 years in good health. CDR3s include the opening cysteine and the closing phenylalanine or tryptophan. The D gene is left open where the match is weak. The size of a clone is reported for some rows only, either as once, few or many, or as a class for expanded clones.

DNA: TGTGCCAGCAGTTCTGGACAGGAGCAGTTCTTC
CDR3: CASSSGQEQFF
J: TRBJ2-1
size: NA
D: NA
V: TRBV28

DNA: TGCGCCAGCAGCCAGGGATGGGGGGTAGGAAACACTGAAGCTTTCTTT
CDR3: CASSQGWGVGNTEAFF
J: TRBJ1-1
size: NA
D: NA
V: TRBV4-1

DNA: TGTGCCAGCAGCGCAGTGAACACTGAAGCTTTCTTT
CDR3: CASSAVNTEAFF
J: TRBJ1-1
size: NA
D: NA
V: TRBV9

DNA: TGTGCCAGCAGGGGGATCCGTGGCTACACCTTC
CDR3: CASRGIRGYTF
J: TRBJ1-2
size: once
D: NA
V: TRBV28

DNA: TGTGCCAGCAGTGAAGATGACAGGGGAGGTTATCAGCCCCAGCATTTT
CDR3: CASSEDDRGGYQPQHF
J: TRBJ1-5
size: NA
D: TRBD1
V: TRBV6-1

DNA: TGTGCCAGCACCAAGACAGGTTACTATGGCTACACCTTC
CDR3: CASTKTGYYGYTF
J: TRBJ1-2
size: NA
D: NA
V: TRBV6-5

DNA: TGTGCCAGCAGCCCCCAAGCGGGACCGGCCTCCTACGAGCAGTACTTC
CDR3: CASSPQAGPASYEQYF
J: TRBJ2-7
size: NA
D: TRBD2
V: TRBV9

DNA: TGTGCCAGCAGCCCCAACCTGGGGTTGGGAGGGGAGCTGTTTTTT
CDR3: CASSPNLGLGGELFF
J: TRBJ2-2
size: NA
D: NA
V: TRBV27

DNA: TGTGCCAGCGGCCAACCGCCCTACGAGCAGTACTTC
CDR3: CASGQPPYEQYF
J: TRBJ2-7
size: once
D: NA
V: TRBV5-4

DNA: TGCGCCAGCAGCCACCGGGACTCCCAAGAGACCCAGTACTTC
CDR3: CASSHRDSQETQYF
J: TRBJ2-5
size: NA
D: NA
V: TRBV4-1

DNA: TGTGCCAGCAGTTTTGAGGGAGCGAACACCGGGGAGCTGTTTTTT
CDR3: CASSFEGANTGELFF
J: TRBJ2-2
size: NA
D: NA
V: TRBV27